These 23 T cell receptor beta chains were all obtained from the same sample, sequenced in a study of regulatory T cells in long-lasting Graves disease. Arm-PCR with iRepertoire HTBI primers amplified the CDR3 regions for these TCR beta libraries. TCRdb ran MiXCR on the multiplex PCR reads and lists one entry per CDR3 protein. The sample includes 400,000 or so distinct CDR3 sequences, around 20% of them seen just once. The time point is: persistent/refractory GD, antithyroid drugs over 5 years with positive TRAb. Researchers made the TCR library from RNA that was extracted from PBMCs. Sample: peripheral blood mononuclear cells (PBMCs), taken when the disease was refractory, from a patient treated with antithyroid drugs. The receptor set was obtained from a female donor with Graves disease.

This clonotype was detected many times. The V and J genes are TRBV20-1 and TRBJ2-7; TRBD2 matches at 7 bases. The CDR3 spans 14 residues. Trimming cost V 0 bases and J 3 bases; bases outside gene matches: 5. The germline V gene encodes CDR1 DFQATT and CDR2 SNEGSKA (reference sequence). In nucleotides, the CDR3 is TGCAGTGCTAGAGATGCGTGGGAGGGCTACGAGCAGTACTTC. Its protein product is CSARDAWEGYEQYF.

This clonotype has more than one count but fewer than ten. The V call is TRBV10-3, the J call TRBJ2-7; 11 positions match TRBD1. Germline V gives CDR1 ENHRY, CDR2 SYGVKD. Losses at the gene ends were 3 bases for V and 4 bases for J; bases not matched to a gene: 8. The length of the CDR3 is 16 residues. CDR3 bases: TGTGCCATCAGTGACCCGAGGACAGGGGGCTCTTACGAGCAGTACTTC. It codes for CAISDPRTGGSYEQYF.

At least ten counts were recorded for this clonotype. CDR3 sequence (DNA): TGTGCCAGCAGCTCCGGACGGCAAGAGACCCAGTACTTC. Translating gives CASSSGRQETQYF. This chain joins TRBV12-3 or TRBV12-4 and TRBJ2-5; D is undetermined. The CDR3 contains 13 residues. V lost 6 bases and J 2 bases, leaving 10 bases between the germline ends.

This clonotype was seen a handful of times. The genes are TRBV11-2 and TRBJ2-7; D remains unclear. V was cut by 0 bases and J by 0 bases, with 15 bases left in between. CDR1 and CDR2 (germline): SGHAT, FQNNGV. This CDR3 is built from 17 residues. CDR3 DNA sequence: TGTGCCAGCAGCTTAGATTTATTGGCTCTACGCTCCTACGAGCAGTACTTC. It yields the protein CASSLDLLALRSYEQYF.

Many counts were recorded for this clonotype. J is TRBJ2-5 and V is TRBV2, with 7 nucleotides matching TRBD2. Germline CDR1 SNHLY, CDR2 FYNNEI. The CDR3 spans 16 residues. Trimming at V came to 0 bases and at J to 4 bases, leaving 8 bases not matched to a gene. The CDR3 DNA is TGTGCCAGCAGTGAAGCGCTTGCGGGAGCCAGAGAGACCCAGTACTTC. This sequence encodes CASSEALAGARETQYF.

This chain uses TRBV9 with TRBJ2-1; TRBD2 matches at 11 bases. The germline V gene encodes CDR1 SGDLS and CDR2 YYNGEE. The CDR3 totals 14 residues. J gave up 8 bases and V 3 bases, and 4 bases lay outside the gene matches. The CDR3 DNA follows: TGTGCCAGCAGCGCTAGCGGGAGGAAAGATGAGCAGTTCTTC. Translated, it gives CASSASGRKDEQFF. Based on the CDR3 plus reference TRBV9 and TRBJ2-1, the full variable domain is DSGVTQTPKHLITATGQRVTLRCSPRSGDLSVYWYQQSLDQGLQFLIQYYNGEERAKGNILERFSAQQFPDLHSELNLSSLELGDSALYFCASSASGRKDEQFFGPGTRLTVL.

This clonotype was seen a few times. Mismatch with germline at one junction end may stem from a read error. The J gene is TRBJ1-2, the V gene TRBV30; weak D call: TRBD1 (5 bases). CDR1 and CDR2 (germline): GTSNPN, SVGIG (reference sequence). This CDR3 has 10 residues. The CDR3 DNA reads as TGTGCCTGGAGACTGAGAGGGACGGCCTTC. Translating gives CAWRLRGTAF.

This chain links TRBV28 with TRBJ2-6, with 10 bases aligning to TRBD2. Germline CDR1 reads MDHEN; CDR2 reads SYDVKM. V shed 7 bases and J 2 bases; nucleotides not matched to a gene: 17. The CDR3 loop spans 20 amino acids. The CDR3 sequence is CASNEGLAGEVRPGANVLTF. The CDR3 nucleotides read TGTGCCAGCAATGAGGGGCTAGCGGGAGAGGTTCGGCCTGGGGCCAACGTCCTGACTTTC.

This chain links TRBV20-1 with TRBJ2-1; 8 bases are a match to TRBD2. The CDR3 covers 10 residues. The J segment lost 13 bases and the V segment lost 6 bases, leaving 5 bases of the junction unmatched. CDR1 and CDR2 (germline): DFQATT, SNEGSKA (reference sequence). The CDR3 protein is CSAQLAEQFF. CDR3 in DNA: TGCAGTGCCCAACTAGCGGAACAGTTCTTC.

This clonotype was counted ten times or more. This rearrangement joins TRBV12-3 or TRBV12-4 to TRBJ1-3, with D perhaps matching TRBD1 (6 bases). V was pared by 6 bases and J by 2 bases, with 11 bases between. The CDR3 contains 14 residues. CDR3 sequence: CASSLAGAGNTIYF. The CDR3, as DNA: TGTGCCAGCAGCCTAGCAGGGGCTGGAAACACCATATATTTT.

The count of this clonotype is one. The chain recombines TRBV28 with TRBJ2-2, with D maybe TRBD1 (5 bases). Trimming took off 3 bases at V and 5 bases at J, with 19 bases between the two ends. The CDR3 loop spans 17 amino acids. Germline V gene lookup returns CDR1 MDHEN and CDR2 SYDVKM. The CDR3 reads CASSFHTFAKGTGELFF. The DNA for the CDR3 is TGTGCCAGCAGTTTCCATACATTCGCTAAGGGGACCGGGGAGCTGTTTTTT.

This chain links TRBV6-9 with TRBJ2-2; D call uncertain. V shed 3 bases and J shed 3 bases, with 8 bases lying between them. Germline CDR1 reads MNHGY; CDR2 reads SVAAGI. The CDR3 spans 14 residues. Written as DNA, the CDR3 is TGTGCCAGCAGTTACGGCGGCGACACCGGGGAGCTGTTTTTT. It yields the protein CASSYGGDTGELFF.

The CDR3 region is CASSLLRAGELFF. In DNA, the CDR3 is TGTGCCAGCAGCTTACTTCGGGCAGGGGAGCTGTTTTTT. The V call is TRBV14, the J call TRBJ2-2; D is uncertain. The CDR3 is 13 amino acids. The V end lost 5 bases, the J end lost 8 bases, and 12 bases lay between the germline ends. Germline CDR1 reads SGHDN; CDR2 reads FVKESK.

Many counts were recorded for this clonotype. The chain links TRBV30 to TRBJ2-2; 7 bases agree with TRBD2. The V gene's germline CDR1 is GTSNPN and CDR2 SVGIG (reference sequence). Losses at the gene ends were 0 bases for V and 3 bases for J; bases not matched to a gene: 4. CDR3 length equals 15 residues. The CDR3 nucleotides are TGTGCCTGGAGTGTACAAGGGAGGGACACCGGGGAGCTGTTTTTT. Translation: CAWSVQGRDTGELFF.

This clonotype came up many times. V gene TRBV12-3 or TRBV12-4 combines with J gene TRBJ2-2, with 9 bases that match TRBD1. This CDR3 has 15 residues. The V segment lost 6 bases and the J segment 5 bases; nucleotides outside the gene matches: 7. CDR3 bases: TGTGCCAGCAGCTATGGGACAGGGTGGACCGGGGAGCTGTTTTTT. It is translated as CASSYGTGWTGELFF.

As for this clonotype: A much larger clone is a single base away; this may be a read error. Written as DNA, the CDR3 is TGTGCCAGCAGCCCAATACAGGGGGGGACTGAAGCTTCCTTT. This encodes CASSPIQGGTEASF. This chain links TRBV3-1 with TRBJ1-1; the match to TRBD1 covers 8 bases. This CDR3 spans 14 amino acids. CDR1 and CDR2 from the germline V gene are LGHDT and YNNKEL (reference sequence).

In its sample, this clonotype was seen a few times. V is TRBV9 and J is TRBJ2-7; D gene ambiguous. In germline, CDR1 is SGDLS, CDR2 YYNGEE. Trimming removed 3 bases from V and 3 bases from J, with 10 bases in between. This CDR3 has 13 amino acids. CDR3 protein: CASSERNSYEQYF. The CDR3, as DNA: TGTGCCAGCAGCGAGCGTAATAGCTACGAGCAGTACTTC.

This rearrangement joins TRBV5-5 to TRBJ1-1; no reliable D call. V was pared by 4 bases and J by 7 bases, with 14 bases between. Looked up from germline, CDR1 is SGHKS and CDR2 is YYEKEE (reference sequence). The CDR3 sequence is 13 residues long. CDR3 in DNA: TGTGCCAGCAGCCTTGGGGTCCGCGGTGAAGCTTTCTTT. This encodes CASSLGVRGEAFF.

The rearrangement joins TRBV28 to TRBJ2-7; D uncertain. CDR1 is MDHEN and CDR2 is SYDVKM in the germline V gene. The CDR3 length is 13 residues. Trimming removed 8 bases at V and 2 bases at J, with 13 bases between. CDR3 nucleotides: TGTGCCAGCGAAGAGACCCCCACCTACGAGCAGTACTTC. Encoded protein: CASEETPTYEQYF.

This clonotype is a singleton in its sample. The gene calls are TRBV6-2 or TRBV6-3 and TRBJ1-2, with D hard to call. Trimming took off 0 bases at V and 7 bases at J, with 9 bases between the two ends. This CDR3 is 13 amino acids long. The germline gives CDR1 MNHEY, CDR2 SVGEGT. CDR3 DNA: TGTGCCAGCAGTTACTCTGGGAAGATTGGCTACACCTTC. Its translation: CASSYSGKIGYTF.

This rearrangement joins TRBV7-2 to TRBJ2-1; 7 bases fit TRBD2. The CDR3 extends over 14 amino acids. Germline V gene lookup returns CDR1 SGHTA and CDR2 FQGNSA. Losses at the gene ends were 1 base for V and 8 bases for J; bases not matched to a gene: 5. The CDR3 nucleotides are TGTGCCAGCAGCTTAGAAGGCGGGAGTGATGAGCAGTTCTTC. Translation gives CASSLEGGSDEQFF.

The sample holds a few counts of this clonotype. This chain uses TRBV2 with TRBJ2-7, with D perhaps given as TRBD1 or TRBD2 (6 bases each). The CDR3 totals 15 residues. V lost 4 bases to trimming and J lost 0 bases, with 13 bases between them. From germline, CDR1 is SNHLY and CDR2 FYNNEI. The DNA of the CDR3 is TGTGCCAGCAGTGTAGGGGGGAAAAGCTCCTACGAGCAGTACTTC. It encodes CASSVGGKSSYEQYF. The whole variable domain, remainder taken from reference TRBV2 and TRBJ2-7, is EPEVTQTPSHQVTQMGQEVILRCVPISNHLYFYWYRQILGQKVEFLVSFYNNEISEKSEIFDDQFSVERPDGSNFTLKIRSTKLEDSAMYFCASSVGGKSSYEQYFGPGTRLTVT.

This clonotype appeared many times. The CDR3 DNA follows: TGCAGTGCTAGAGGCACACTCGGGGACACTGAAGCTTTCTTT. Translation: CSARGTLGDTEAFF. The rearrangement uses TRBV20-1 and TRBJ1-1, with no clear D. Trimming cost V 1 base and J 3 bases, with 12 bases left between them. The CDR3 runs 14 residues. Germline CDR1 is DFQATT and CDR2 is SNEGSKA (reference sequence).